The entry below gives a single T cell receptor (beta chain) sequence along with its context. No antigen is known for it. TCRdb redid the calling of the 5' RACE reads with MiXCR, one entry per CDR3 protein. The sample has about 240,000 distinct CDR3 sequences; approximately 7.8% are singletons. This sample is drawn from a study of identical twins. Study outcomes and limitations: Weaker excess twin sharing was seen among beta out-of-frame sequences.

Germline V CDR1 and CDR2: LGHDT, YNNKEL (reference sequence). This CDR3 region has 17 residues. The V gene lost 3 bases and the J gene lost 5 bases, with 22 bases spanning the gap. A further study also used this sample, focusing on yellow fever vaccine responses in identical twins.

The TCR sequence derives from a woman between 18 and 29 years old in good health. The chain uses TRBV3-1 and TRBJ2-5, with D possibly matching TRBD1 (6 bases). Sequencing was done on a sample of CD8+ T cells sorted from blood. The CDR3 spells CASSHRAGAVRGETQYF. The CDR3 DNA reads TGTGCCAGCAGCCATCGGGCAGGGGCCGTCCGCGGGGAGACCCAGTACTTC.